The T cell receptor (beta chain) under discussion was sequenced for a study of blood T cell repertoires in COVID-19. About the study: The study drew acute and convalescent COVID-19 samples from the United States, Italy and Spain.

Per the original methods: How many nucleated cells were present was estimated from reference gene primer amplification. Here immunoSEQ multiplex PCR was the method, and the copy in TCRdb shows in-frame clones only, minus some. V and J calls and clone size are copied from that table; D and trimming were computed from the DNA. The sample carries 100,000 to 120,000 clones, about 85% recorded once. CDR1 and CDR2 from the germline V gene are SGHRS and YFSETQ. The CDR3 totals 14 residues. V trimming: 3 bases; J trimming: 6 bases; junction bases outside the gene matches: 6. Sequencing was carried out using peripheral blood. This receptor was obtained from a middle-aged man with acute or convalescent COVID-19. This sequence joins TRBV5-1 and TRBJ1-1, with 9 bases lining up with TRBD1. The CDR3 region is CASSSGTGTPEAFF. CDR3 coding DNA: TGCGCCAGCAGCTCGGGGACAGGGACCCCTGAAGCTTTCTTT.